This T cell receptor (beta chain) was captured in a study of blood T cells in healthy people across ages. A second PCR, run for about 7 to 11 cycles, used a sample-barcoded 5' primer plus a J-beta primer mix. TCRdb analysed the 5' RACE reads with MiXCR anew, one entry per CDR3 protein. The sample lists some 1.8 million distinct CDR3 sequences; about two fifths were seen once. This clonotype was seen a few times. Its antigen is not identified. V dropped 5 bases and J dropped 10 bases, with 16 bases sitting between them. The CDR3 loop spans 13 amino acids. Germline CDR1 is LGHNT and CDR2 is FRNRAP. Study-level points and caveats: Considered underestimates were the diversity estimates obtained from one million T cells. Donors of long life had a larger count of naive CD4+ cells and greater diversity than aged donors.

The chain employs TRBV12-5 and TRBJ2-3, with D tentatively TRBD2 (5 bases). Sequencing was carried out using blood. This receptor was identified in a human donor in good health. The CDR3 DNA reads TGTGCTAGTGGTCCCGAGGAACTGAGGGCGCAGTATTTT. Translation: CASGPEELRAQYF.